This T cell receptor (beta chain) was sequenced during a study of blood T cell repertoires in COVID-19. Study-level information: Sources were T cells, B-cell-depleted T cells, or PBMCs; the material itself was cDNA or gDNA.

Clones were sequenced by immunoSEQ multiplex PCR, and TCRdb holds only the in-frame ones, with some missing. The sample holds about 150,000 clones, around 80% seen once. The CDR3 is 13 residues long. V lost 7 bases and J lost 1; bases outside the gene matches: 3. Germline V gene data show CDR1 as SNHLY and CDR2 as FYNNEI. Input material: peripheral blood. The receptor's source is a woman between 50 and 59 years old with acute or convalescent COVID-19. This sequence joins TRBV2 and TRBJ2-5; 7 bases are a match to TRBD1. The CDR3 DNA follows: TGTGCCAGCACCTGGGACAGCCAAGAGACCCAGTACTTC. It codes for CASTWDSQETQYF.